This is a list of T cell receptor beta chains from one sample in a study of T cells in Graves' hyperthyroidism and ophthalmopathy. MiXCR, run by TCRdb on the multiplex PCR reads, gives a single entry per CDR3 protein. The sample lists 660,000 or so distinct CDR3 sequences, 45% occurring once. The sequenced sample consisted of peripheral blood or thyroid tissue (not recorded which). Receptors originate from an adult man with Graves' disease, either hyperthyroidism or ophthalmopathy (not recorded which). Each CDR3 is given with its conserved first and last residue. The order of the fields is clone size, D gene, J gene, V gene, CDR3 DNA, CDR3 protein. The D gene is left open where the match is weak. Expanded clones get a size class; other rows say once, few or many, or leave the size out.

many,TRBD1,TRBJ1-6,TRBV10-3,TGTGCCATCAGTGAGGCGACGACAGGGCCTTATAATTCACCCCTCCACTTT,CAISEATTGPYNSPLHF
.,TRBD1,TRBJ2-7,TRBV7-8,TGTGCCAGCAGCGCTGCCCGGGACAGGGGGGACTACGAGCAGTACTTC,CASSAARDRGDYEQYF
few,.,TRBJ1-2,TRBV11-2,TGTGCCAGCAGTTCCCCAAACGACGGGCGGGGTGTTGGCTACACCTTC,CASSSPNDGRGVGYTF
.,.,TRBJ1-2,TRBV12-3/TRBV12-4,TGTGCCAGCAGTTCAGCCGGGCTTGGCTACACCTTC,CASSSAGLGYTF
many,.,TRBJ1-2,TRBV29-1,TGCAGCGCACGACTGATGAACGGCTACACCTTC,CSARLMNGYTF
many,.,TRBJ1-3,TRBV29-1,TGCAGCGTTGAACATAGCTCTGGAAACACCATATATTTT,CSVEHSSGNTIYF
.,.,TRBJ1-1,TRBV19,TGTGCCAGTACCACTAAGGCAGGAGGGGACACTGAAGCTTTCTTT,CASTTKAGGDTEAFF
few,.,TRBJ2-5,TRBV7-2,TGTGCCAGCAGCGTAGCCTTAGCCGAACAGACCCAGTACTTC,CASSVALAEQTQYF
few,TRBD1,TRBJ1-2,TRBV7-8,TGTGCCAGCAGCTTATCTACCGGGACAGGGGGCGGCTATGGCTACACCTTC,CASSLSTGTGGGYGYTF
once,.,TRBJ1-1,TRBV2,.,CASRVLRAGVANTEAFF
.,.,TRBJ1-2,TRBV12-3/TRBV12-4,TGTGCCAGCAGTTTAGGACCGCACCGACGGGGGGGGCTCTGGTATGGCTACACCTTC,CASSLGPHRRGGLWYGYTF
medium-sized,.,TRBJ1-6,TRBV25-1,TGTGCCAGCAGACAGACAAACCGTAATTCACCCCTCCACTTT,CASRQTNRNSPLHF
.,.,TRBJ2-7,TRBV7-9,TGTGCCAGCAGCCAAGAGCGGTGGACCTACGAGCAGTACTTC,CASSQERWTYEQYF
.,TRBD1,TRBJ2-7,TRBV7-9,TGTGCCAGCAGCTTAGAGAGGACAGGGGGCACCTACGAGCAGTACTTC,CASSLERTGGTYEQYF